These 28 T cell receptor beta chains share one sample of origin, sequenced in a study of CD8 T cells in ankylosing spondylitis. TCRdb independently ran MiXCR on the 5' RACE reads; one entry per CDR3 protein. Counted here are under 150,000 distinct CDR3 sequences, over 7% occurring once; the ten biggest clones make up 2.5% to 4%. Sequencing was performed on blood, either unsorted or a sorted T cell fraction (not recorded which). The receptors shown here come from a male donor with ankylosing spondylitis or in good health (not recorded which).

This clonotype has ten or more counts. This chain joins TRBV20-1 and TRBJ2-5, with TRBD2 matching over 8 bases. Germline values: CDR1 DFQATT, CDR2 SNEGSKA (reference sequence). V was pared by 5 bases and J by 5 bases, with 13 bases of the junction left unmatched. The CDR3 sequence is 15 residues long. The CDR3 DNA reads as TGCAGTGCTTACACCGGGACTAGGAGCCAGGAGACCCAGTACTTC. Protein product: CSAYTGTRSQETQYF.

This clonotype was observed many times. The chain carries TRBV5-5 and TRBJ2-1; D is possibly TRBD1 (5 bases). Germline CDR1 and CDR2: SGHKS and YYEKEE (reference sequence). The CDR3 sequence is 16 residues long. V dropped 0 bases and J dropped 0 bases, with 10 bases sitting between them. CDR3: CASSLGQIYSYNEQFF. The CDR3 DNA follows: TGTGCCAGCAGCTTGGGACAGATCTACTCCTACAATGAGCAGTTCTTC.

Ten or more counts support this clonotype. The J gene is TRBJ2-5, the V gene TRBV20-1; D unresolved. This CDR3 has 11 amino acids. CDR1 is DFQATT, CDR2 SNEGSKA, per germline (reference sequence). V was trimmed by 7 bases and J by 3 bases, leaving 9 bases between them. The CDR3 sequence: CSVENKETQYF. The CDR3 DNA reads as TGCAGTGTCGAAAACAAAGAGACCCAGTACTTC.

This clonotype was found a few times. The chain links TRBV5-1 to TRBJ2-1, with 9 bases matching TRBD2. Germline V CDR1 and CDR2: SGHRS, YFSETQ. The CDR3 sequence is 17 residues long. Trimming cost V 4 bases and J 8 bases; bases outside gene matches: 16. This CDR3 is CASSPGGSGSPRDEQFF. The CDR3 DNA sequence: TGCGCCAGCAGCCCCGGGGGTAGCGGGAGCCCTCGGGATGAGCAGTTCTTC. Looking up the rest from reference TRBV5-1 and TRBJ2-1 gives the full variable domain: KAGVTQTPRYLIKTRGQQVTLSCSPISGHRSVSWYQQTPGQGLQFLFEYFSETQRNKGNFPGRFSGRQFSNSRSEMNVSTLELGDSALYLCASSPGGSGSPRDEQFFGPGTRLTVL.

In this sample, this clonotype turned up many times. The CDR3 DNA is TGTGCCAGCAGTCCACATCAGGACGTAACCTACGAGCAGTACTTC. Translation gives CASSPHQDVTYEQYF. This rearrangement joins TRBV12-3 or TRBV12-4 to TRBJ2-7; D is uncertain. The CDR3 extends over 15 amino acids. V shed 5 bases and J shed 2 bases, with 16 bases lying between them.

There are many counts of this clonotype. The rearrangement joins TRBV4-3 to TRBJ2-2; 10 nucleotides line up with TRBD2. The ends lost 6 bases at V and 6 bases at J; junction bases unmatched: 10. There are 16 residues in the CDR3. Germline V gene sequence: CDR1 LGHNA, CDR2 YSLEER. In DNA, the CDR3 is TGCGCCAGCAGATACCTAGCGGGGGTTAGCCCCGGGGAGCTGTTTTTT. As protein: CASRYLAGVSPGELFF.

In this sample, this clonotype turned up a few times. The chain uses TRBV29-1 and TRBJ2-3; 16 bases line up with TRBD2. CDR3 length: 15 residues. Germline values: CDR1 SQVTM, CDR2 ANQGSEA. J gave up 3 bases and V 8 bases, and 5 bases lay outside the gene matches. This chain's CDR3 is CSTGLAGGPTDTQYF. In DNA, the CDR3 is TGCAGCACGGGACTAGCGGGAGGGCCAACAGATACGCAGTATTTT.

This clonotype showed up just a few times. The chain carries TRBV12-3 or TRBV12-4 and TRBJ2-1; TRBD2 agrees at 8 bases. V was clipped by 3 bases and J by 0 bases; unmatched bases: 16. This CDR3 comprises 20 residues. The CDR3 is CASSFLTDAAGDNSYNEQFF. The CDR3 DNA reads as TGTGCCAGCAGTTTCTTGACCGACGCAGCGGGAGACAACTCCTACAATGAGCAGTTCTTC.

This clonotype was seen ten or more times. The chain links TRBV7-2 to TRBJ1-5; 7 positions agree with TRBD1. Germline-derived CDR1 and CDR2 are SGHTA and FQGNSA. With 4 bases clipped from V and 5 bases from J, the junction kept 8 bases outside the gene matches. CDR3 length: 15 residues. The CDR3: CASSSRTGQDQPQHF. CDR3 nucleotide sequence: TGTGCCAGCAGCTCCCGGACAGGTCAGGATCAGCCCCAGCATTTT.

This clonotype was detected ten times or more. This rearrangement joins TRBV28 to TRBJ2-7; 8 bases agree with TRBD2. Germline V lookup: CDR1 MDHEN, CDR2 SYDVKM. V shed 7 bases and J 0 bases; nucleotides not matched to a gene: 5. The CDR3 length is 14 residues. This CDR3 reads CASIITSGSYEQYF. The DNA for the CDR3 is TGTGCCAGCATAATAACTAGCGGCTCCTACGAGCAGTACTTC. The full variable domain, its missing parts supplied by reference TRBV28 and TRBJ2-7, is DVKVTQSSRYLVKRTGEKVFLECVQDMDHENMFWYRQDPGLGLRLIYFSYDVKMKEKGDIPEGYSVSREKKERFSLILESASTNQTSMYLCASIITSGSYEQYFGPGTRLTVT.

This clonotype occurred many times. The CDR3 loop reads CSASGSTDTQYF. CDR3 in DNA: TGCAGTGCTAGCGGGAGTACAGATACGCAGTATTTT. The rearrangement joins TRBV20-1 to TRBJ2-3, with D possibly matching TRBD2 (6 bases). CDR1 and CDR2 from the germline V gene are DFQATT and SNEGSKA (reference sequence). There are 12 residues in the CDR3. V was shortened by 3 bases and J by 3 bases, with 7 bases between the two germline ends.

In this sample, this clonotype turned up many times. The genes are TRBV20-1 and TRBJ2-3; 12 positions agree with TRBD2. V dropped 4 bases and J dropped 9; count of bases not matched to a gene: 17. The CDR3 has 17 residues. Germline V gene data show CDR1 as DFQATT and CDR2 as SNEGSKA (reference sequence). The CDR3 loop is CSATLAGGPTAGLTQYF. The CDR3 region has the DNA TGCAGTGCTACGCTAGCGGGAGGGCCAACCGCCGGCTTAACGCAGTATTTT.

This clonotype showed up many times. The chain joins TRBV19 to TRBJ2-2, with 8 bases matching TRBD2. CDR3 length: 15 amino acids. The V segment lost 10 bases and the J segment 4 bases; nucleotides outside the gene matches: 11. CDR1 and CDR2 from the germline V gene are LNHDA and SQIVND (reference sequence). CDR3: CATNNAGGTTGELFF. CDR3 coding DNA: TGTGCCACCAACAACGCGGGAGGAACCACCGGGGAGCTGTTTTTT.

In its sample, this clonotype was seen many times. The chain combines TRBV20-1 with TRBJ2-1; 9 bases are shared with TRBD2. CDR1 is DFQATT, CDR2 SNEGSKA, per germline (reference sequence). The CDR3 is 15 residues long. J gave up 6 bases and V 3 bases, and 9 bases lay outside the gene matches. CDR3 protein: CSASQGLAGINEQFF. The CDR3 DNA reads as TGCAGTGCTAGCCAGGGGCTAGCGGGAATCAATGAGCAGTTCTTC.

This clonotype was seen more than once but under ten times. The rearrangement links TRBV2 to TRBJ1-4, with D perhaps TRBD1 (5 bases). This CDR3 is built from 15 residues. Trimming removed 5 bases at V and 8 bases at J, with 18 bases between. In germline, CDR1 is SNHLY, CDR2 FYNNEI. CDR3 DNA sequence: TGTGCCAGCAGTTCCCCAACGGGACTTAAAGAAAAACTGTTTTTT. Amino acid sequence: CASSSPTGLKEKLFF.

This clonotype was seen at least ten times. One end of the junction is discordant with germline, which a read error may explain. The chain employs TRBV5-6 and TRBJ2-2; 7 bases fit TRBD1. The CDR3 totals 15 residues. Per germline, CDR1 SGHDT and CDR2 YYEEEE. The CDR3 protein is CSSSLGQINTGELFF. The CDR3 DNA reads TGTTCCAGCAGCTTGGGACAGATAAACACCGGGGAGCTGTTTTTT. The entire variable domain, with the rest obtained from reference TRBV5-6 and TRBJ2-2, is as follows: DAGVTQSPTHLIKTRGQQVTLRCSPKSGHDTVSWYQQALGQGPQFIFQYYEEEERQRGNFPDRFSGHQFPNYSSELNVNALLLGDSALYLCSSSLGQINTGELFFGEGSRLTVL.

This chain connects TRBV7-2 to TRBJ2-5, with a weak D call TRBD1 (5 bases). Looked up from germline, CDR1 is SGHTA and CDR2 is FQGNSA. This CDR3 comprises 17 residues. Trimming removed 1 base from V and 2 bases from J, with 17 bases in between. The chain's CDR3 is CASSLVQGRIFQETQYF. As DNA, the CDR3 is TGTGCCAGCAGCTTAGTGCAGGGCCGAATATTTCAAGAGACCCAGTACTTC.

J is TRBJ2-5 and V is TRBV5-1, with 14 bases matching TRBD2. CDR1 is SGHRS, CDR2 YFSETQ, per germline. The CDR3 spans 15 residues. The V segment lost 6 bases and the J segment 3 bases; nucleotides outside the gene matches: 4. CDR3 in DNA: TGCGCCAGCAACCCGGGACTAGCGGGAGAAGAGACCCAGTACTTC. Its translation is CASNPGLAGEETQYF.

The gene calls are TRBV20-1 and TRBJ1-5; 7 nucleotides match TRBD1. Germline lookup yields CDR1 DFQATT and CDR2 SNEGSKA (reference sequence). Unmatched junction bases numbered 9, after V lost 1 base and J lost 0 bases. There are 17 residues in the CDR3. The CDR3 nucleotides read TGCAGTGCTAGAGGGCGGGACAGAATTTATAGCAATCAGCCCCAGCATTTT. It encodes CSARGRDRIYSNQPQHF.

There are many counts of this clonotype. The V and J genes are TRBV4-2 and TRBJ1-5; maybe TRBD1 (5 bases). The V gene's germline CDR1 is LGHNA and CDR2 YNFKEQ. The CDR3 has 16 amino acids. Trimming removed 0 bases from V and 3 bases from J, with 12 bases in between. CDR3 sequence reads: CASSQELGRNNQPQHF. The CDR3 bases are TGTGCCAGCAGCCAAGAGCTGGGGCGGAACAATCAGCCCCAGCATTTT.

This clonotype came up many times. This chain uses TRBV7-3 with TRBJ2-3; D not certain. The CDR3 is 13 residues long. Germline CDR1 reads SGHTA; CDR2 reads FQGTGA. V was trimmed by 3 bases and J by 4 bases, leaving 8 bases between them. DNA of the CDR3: TGTGCCAGCAGCTTCGTCCCGGCAGATACGCAGTATTTT. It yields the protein CASSFVPADTQYF.

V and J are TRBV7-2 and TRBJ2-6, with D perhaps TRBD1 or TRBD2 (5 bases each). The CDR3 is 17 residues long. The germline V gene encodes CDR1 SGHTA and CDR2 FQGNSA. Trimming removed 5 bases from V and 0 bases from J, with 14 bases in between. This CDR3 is CASSIRDRVSGANVLTF. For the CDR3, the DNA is TGTGCCAGCAGCATCCGGGACCGAGTCTCTGGGGCCAACGTCCTGACTTTC.

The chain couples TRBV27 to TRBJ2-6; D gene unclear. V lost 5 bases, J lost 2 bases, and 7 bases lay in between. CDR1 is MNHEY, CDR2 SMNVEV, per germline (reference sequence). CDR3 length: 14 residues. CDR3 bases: TGTGCCAGCAGTGGGGTACCTGGGGCCAACGTCCTGACTTTC. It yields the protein CASSGVPGANVLTF.

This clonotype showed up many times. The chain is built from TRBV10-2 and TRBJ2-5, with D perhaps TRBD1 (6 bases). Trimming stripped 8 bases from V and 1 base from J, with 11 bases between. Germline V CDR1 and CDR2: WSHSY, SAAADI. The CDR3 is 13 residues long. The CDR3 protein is CASRSRGQETQYF. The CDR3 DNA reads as TGCGCCAGCCGGAGCAGGGGCCAAGAGACCCAGTACTTC.

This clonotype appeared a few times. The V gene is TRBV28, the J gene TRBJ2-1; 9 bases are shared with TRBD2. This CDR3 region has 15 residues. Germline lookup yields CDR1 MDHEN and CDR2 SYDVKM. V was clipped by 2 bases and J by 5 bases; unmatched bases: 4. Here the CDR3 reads CASSLGAGGNNEQFF. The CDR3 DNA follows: TGTGCCAGCAGTTTAGGAGCGGGAGGTAACAATGAGCAGTTCTTC.

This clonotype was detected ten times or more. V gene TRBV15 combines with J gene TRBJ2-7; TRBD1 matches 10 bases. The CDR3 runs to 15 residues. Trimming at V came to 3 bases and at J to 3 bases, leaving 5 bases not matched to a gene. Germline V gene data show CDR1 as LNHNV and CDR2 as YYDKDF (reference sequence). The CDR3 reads CATSRSGTGVYEQYF. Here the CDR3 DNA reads TGTGCCACCAGCAGGTCGGGGACAGGGGTCTACGAGCAGTACTTC.

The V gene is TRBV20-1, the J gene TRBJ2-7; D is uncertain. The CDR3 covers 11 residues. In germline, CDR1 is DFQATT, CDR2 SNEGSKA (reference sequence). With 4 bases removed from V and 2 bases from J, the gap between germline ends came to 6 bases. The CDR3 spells CSAKAAYEQYF. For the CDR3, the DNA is TGCAGTGCTAAGGCCGCCTACGAGCAGTACTTC.

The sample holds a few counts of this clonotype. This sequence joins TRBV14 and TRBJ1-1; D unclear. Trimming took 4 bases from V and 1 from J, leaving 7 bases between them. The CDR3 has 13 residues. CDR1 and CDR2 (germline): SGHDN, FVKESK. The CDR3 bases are TGTGCCAGCAGCCCGCTTTGGAACACTGAAGCTTTCTTT. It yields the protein CASSPLWNTEAFF.